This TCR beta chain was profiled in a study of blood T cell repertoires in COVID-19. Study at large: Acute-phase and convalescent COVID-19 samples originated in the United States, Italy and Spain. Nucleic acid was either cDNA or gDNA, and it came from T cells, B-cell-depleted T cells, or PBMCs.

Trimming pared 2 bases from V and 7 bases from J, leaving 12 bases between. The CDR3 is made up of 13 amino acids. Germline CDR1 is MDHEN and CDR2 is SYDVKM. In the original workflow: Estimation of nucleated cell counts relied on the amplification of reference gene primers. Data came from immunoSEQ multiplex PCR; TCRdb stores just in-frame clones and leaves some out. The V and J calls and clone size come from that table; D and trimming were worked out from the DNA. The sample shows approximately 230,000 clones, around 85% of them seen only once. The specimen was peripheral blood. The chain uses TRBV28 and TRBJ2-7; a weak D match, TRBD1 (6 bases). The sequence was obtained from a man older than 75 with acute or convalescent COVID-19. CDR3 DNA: TGTGCCAGCAGTTTAATGGGGGCTTGGGAGCAGTACTTC. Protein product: CASSLMGAWEQYF.